These 18 T cell receptor beta chains originate from one sample sequenced in a study of blood T cell repertoires in COVID-19. Assay: immunoSEQ multiplex PCR; the TCRdb copy retains only in-frame clones and omits some. The sample holds under 200,000 clones, 84% seen once. The sample taken for sequencing was peripheral blood. The receptor source for this set is a human donor with acute or convalescent COVID-19. The donor label of this sample is uncertain.

The rearrangement links TRBV10-1 to TRBJ1-6; 9 bases fit TRBD1. CDR1 WNHNN and CDR2 SYGVQD come from the germline V gene (reference sequence). Losses at the gene ends were 1 base for V and 0 bases for J; bases not matched to a gene: 4. The CDR3 spans 18 residues. For the CDR3, the DNA is TGCGCCAGCAGTGAGTGGGACAGGGTCATCTCCTATAATTCACCCCTCCACTTT. Protein sequence: CASSEWDRVISYNSPLHF.

The gene calls are TRBV30 and TRBJ1-6; a possible D gene is TRBD1 (6 bases). The CDR3 runs to 16 residues. Trimming took 5 bases from V and 4 from J, leaving 18 bases between them. Germline CDR1 and CDR2: GTSNPN and SVGIG (reference sequence). For the CDR3, the DNA is TGTGCCTGGGAATATAGGGGGAGCCCTTATAATTCACCCCTCCACTTT. It specifies CAWEYRGSPYNSPLHF. The complete variable domain, with remaining parts taken from reference TRBV30 and TRBJ1-6, reads SQTIHQWPATLVQPVGSPLSLECTVEGTSNPNLYWYRQAAGRGLQLLFYSVGIGQISSEVPQNLSASRPQDRQFILSSKKLLLSDSGFYLCAWEYRGSPYNSPLHFGNGTRLTVT.

The J gene is TRBJ1-3, the V gene TRBV19, with a possible D match to TRBD1 (5 bases). Trimming took 3 bases from V and 0 from J, leaving 12 bases between them. The CDR3 extends over 16 amino acids. Germline CDR1 is LNHDA and CDR2 is SQIVND (reference sequence). Written as DNA, the CDR3 is TGTGCCAGTAGTATTCAGGGTCCAGTCTCTGGAAACACCATATATTTT. Translated, it gives CASSIQGPVSGNTIYF.

The chain uses TRBV27 and TRBJ2-1, with D possibly being TRBD2 (6 bases). Looked up from germline, CDR1 is MNHEY and CDR2 is SMNVEV (reference sequence). Trimming took off 8 bases at V and 7 bases at J, with 18 bases between the two ends. This CDR3 region has 14 residues. CDR3 protein: CASGFKAGLNEQFF. The CDR3 bases are TGTGCCAGCGGGTTTAAAGCGGGCCTAAATGAGCAGTTCTTC.

The CDR3 loop reads CATSRDLTSGAAGELFF. The CDR3 DNA sequence: TGTGCCACCAGCAGAGATCTGACTAGCGGGGCTGCCGGGGAGCTGTTTTTT. The chain combines TRBV15 with TRBJ2-2, with 11 positions matching TRBD2. J lost 6 bases, V lost 0 bases, and 6 bases had no gene match. There are 17 residues in the CDR3. Germline CDR1 LNHNV, CDR2 YYDKDF (reference sequence).

The chain couples TRBV19 to TRBJ2-2; 7 bases match TRBD2. The length of the CDR3 is 15 residues. V dropped 3 bases and J dropped 5; count of bases not matched to a gene: 6. CDR1 is LNHDA and CDR2 is SQIVND in the germline V gene (reference sequence). The CDR3 region is CASSMGLGGTGELFF. In nucleotides, the CDR3 is TGTGCCAGTAGTATGGGACTGGGGGGGACCGGGGAGCTGTTTTTT.

This clone was seen only once. The chain combines TRBV5-1 with TRBJ2-1, with 10 bases lining up with TRBD2. Germline V lookup: CDR1 SGHRS, CDR2 YFSETQ. Trimming cost V 0 bases and J 5 bases; bases outside gene matches: 2. The CDR3 has 15 residues. CDR3: CASSLGTSGNNEQFF. In nucleotides, the CDR3 is TGCGCCAGCAGCTTGGGGACTAGCGGAAACAATGAGCAGTTCTTC.

The V gene is TRBV25-1, the J gene TRBJ1-2; 8 bases align to TRBD1. V lost 1 base, J lost 4 bases, and 8 bases stayed unmatched. The germline CDR1 and CDR2 sequences are MGHDK and SYGVNS. The CDR3 totals 16 residues. The CDR3 coding sequence is TGTGCCAGCAGTGAATCCGGAGACAGGGGTGTCTATGGCTACACCTTC. Amino acid sequence: CASSESGDRGVYGYTF.

The chain has TRBV14 and TRBJ1-4; D is possibly TRBD1 (5 bases). CDR1 and CDR2 from the germline V gene are SGHDN and FVKESK. Between the trimmed V and J ends, which lost 3 bases and 10 bases, there was a span of 15 bases. This CDR3 has 14 residues. The CDR3 nucleotides are TGTGCCAGCAGCCACACGACAGCTAAAGTAAAACTGTTTTTT. Protein sequence: CASSHTTAKVKLFF.

This clone was detected only a few times. The CDR3 region has the DNA TGTGCCAGCAGCTTAGATGTACAGGGGGGCTCATCGGGGTTCTTC. Its protein is CASSLDVQGGSSGFF. The J gene is TRBJ2-1, the V gene TRBV11-2, with 8 bases lining up with TRBD1. Germline trimming cut 0 bases from V and 15 bases from J; bases unmatched to any gene: 13. Germline lookup yields CDR1 SGHAT and CDR2 FQNNGV. CDR3 size: 15 residues.

The J gene is TRBJ2-5, the V gene TRBV10-2, with 11 bases aligning to TRBD2. This CDR3 comprises 16 residues. Germline CDR1 WSHSY, CDR2 SAAADI. V lost 3 bases and J lost 5; bases outside the gene matches: 8. The CDR3 DNA sequence: TGCGCCAGCAGTGAATTAGCGGGGGGGCCTGGGGAGACCCAGTACTTC. Translation: CASSELAGGPGETQYF.

On this clone itself: Other nucleotide sequences in the sample specify the same CDR3. The chain has TRBV27 and TRBJ2-2; D is unclear. Per the germline V gene, CDR1 is MNHEY and CDR2 is SMNVEV (reference sequence). Trimming removed 5 bases at V and 5 bases at J, with 9 bases between. The CDR3 length is 13 residues. Written as DNA, the CDR3 is TGTGCCAGCAGTCCAACCGCGACCGGGGAGCTGTTTTTT. Translated: CASSPTATGELFF.

The chain combines TRBV3-1 (or the pseudogene TRBV3-2) with TRBJ1-1; D gene unclear. This CDR3 is built from 14 residues. V gave up 0 bases and J gave up 1 base, with 6 bases separating them. Germline lookup yields CDR1 LGHDT and CDR2 YNNKEL (reference sequence). The chain's CDR3 is CASSQESRNTEAFF. The DNA of the CDR3 is TGTGCCAGCAGCCAAGAGTCGAGGAACACTGAAGCTTTCTTT.

V usage is TRBV19 and J usage is TRBJ1-4; no clear D. The germline V gene encodes CDR1 LNHDA and CDR2 SQIVND (reference sequence). V shed 5 bases and J shed 8 bases, with 12 bases lying between them. The CDR3 runs 13 residues. The chain's CDR3 is CASSRTSTEKLFF. The CDR3, as DNA: TGTGCCAGTAGTCGAACCAGTACCGAAAAACTGTTTTTT.

The chain is built from TRBV10-2 and TRBJ2-1; the match to TRBD2 covers 10 bases. The CDR3 runs to 14 residues. Losses at the gene ends were 10 bases for V and 0 bases for J; bases not matched to a gene: 3. From germline, CDR1 is WSHSY and CDR2 SAAADI. Written as DNA, the CDR3 is TGCGCCATACTAGCGGGGAGCTCCTACAATGAGCAGTTCTTC. As protein: CAILAGSSYNEQFF.

This clone is a singleton in its sample. V usage is TRBV2 and J usage is TRBJ2-7; TRBD2 matches at 13 bases. V trimming: 8 bases; J trimming: 2 bases; junction bases outside the gene matches: 3. This CDR3 is built from 14 residues. Germline lookup yields CDR1 SNHLY and CDR2 FYNNEI. The CDR3 region is CASWTSGGTYEQYF. CDR3 DNA sequence: TGTGCCAGCTGGACTAGCGGGGGAACCTACGAGCAGTACTTC.

The chain employs TRBV12-5 and TRBJ1-3; D gene unclear. V shed 8 bases and J shed 3 bases, with 17 bases lying between them. The germline CDR1 and CDR2 sequences are LGHNT and FRNRAP. The CDR3 totals 15 residues. DNA for the CDR3: TGTGCTAGTCGGAGAGGAAGGGAGGGTGGAAACACCATATATTTT. It translates to CASRRGREGGNTIYF.

The chain links TRBV4-2 to TRBJ2-1; D is unclear. The CDR3 contains 14 residues. Between the trimmed V and J ends, which lost 2 bases and 5 bases, there was a span of 10 bases. Looked up from germline, CDR1 is LGHNA and CDR2 is YNFKEQ. CDR3 amino acids: CASSQYPENNEQFF. CDR3 nucleotide sequence: TGTGCCAGCAGCCAATACCCCGAGAACAATGAGCAGTTCTTC.